This paragraph covers one TCR beta chain sequence. Methods used by the authors: How many nucleated cells were present was estimated from reference gene primer amplification. TCRdb's copy holds only in-frame clones and misses some; the assay was immunoSEQ multiplex PCR. V, J and clone size derive from that table, while D and trimming were established from the DNA sequence. In the table there are over 200,000 clones, 70% to 85% of which are singletons. This CDR3 has 16 amino acids. Trimming removed 3 bases from V and 9 bases from J; junction bases left unmatched: 13. In germline, CDR1 is SGHVS, CDR2 FQNEAQ. These data originate in a study of blood T cell repertoires in COVID-19. Study overall: The samples span acute and convalescent COVID-19 from the United States, Italy and Spain. Sample material is recorded as cDNA or gDNA derived from T cells, B-cell-depleted T cells, or PBMCs.

The sequence came from an elderly woman with acute or convalescent COVID-19. V gene TRBV7-8 combines with J gene TRBJ1-5; 8 nucleotides align to TRBD1. The sequenced sample was peripheral blood. CDR3 loop: CASSFSGTGGSRPQHF. The CDR3 DNA reads as TGTGCCAGCAGCTTTAGTGGGACAGGCGGATCCCGGCCCCAGCATTTT.